The 24 T cell receptor beta chains in this list originate from one sample, sequenced in a study of shared clonotypes between healthy human individuals. Measured with immunoSEQ multiplex PCR; TCRdb has only the in-frame clones, and not every one. The repertoire holds about 660,000 clones, with over 65% as singletons. Specimen: memory CD4+ T cells sorted from blood. Subset given: CD45RA-negative fraction. The receptors were gathered from a woman aged 30 to 39 in good health.

Here the CDR3 reads CASSFSGKVTGELFF. The CDR3 DNA reads TGTGCCAGCAGCTTTTCCGGGAAGGTAACCGGGGAGCTGTTTTTT. The chain couples TRBV11-1 to TRBJ2-2; D might be TRBD2 (5 bases). Germline V gene lookup returns CDR1 SGHAT and CDR2 FQDESV (reference sequence). This CDR3 is built from 15 residues. The V end lost 3 bases, the J end lost 5 bases, and 13 bases lay between the germline ends.

This chain joins TRBV4-2 and TRBJ2-3; D remains ambiguous. The CDR3 is made up of 15 amino acids. V was shortened by 0 bases and J by 6 bases, with 13 bases between the two germline ends. The germline V gene encodes CDR1 LGHNA and CDR2 YNFKEQ. The CDR3 DNA is TGTGCCAGCAGCCAAGATACTCGCTCGTTGGATACGCAGTATTTT. Protein sequence: CASSQDTRSLDTQYF.

The chain uses TRBV19 and TRBJ1-5, with D uncertain. V lost 1 base and J 4 bases, leaving 11 bases between the germline ends. Germline V gene lookup returns CDR1 LNHDA and CDR2 SQIVND (reference sequence). The CDR3 sequence is 15 residues long. CDR3 nucleotides: TGTGCCAGTAGTATAGCCCATTTAGCAAATCAGCCCCAGCATTTT. Amino acid sequence: CASSIAHLANQPQHF.

The chain joins TRBV5-1 to TRBJ2-4; D is perhaps TRBD1 (6 bases). The V end lost 4 bases, the J end lost 3 bases, and 11 bases lay between the germline ends. CDR3 size: 14 residues. From germline, CDR1 is SGHRS and CDR2 YFSETQ. As DNA, the CDR3 is TGCGCCAGCAGCGTGACAGGTGACAAAAACATTCAGTACTTC. Residues: CASSVTGDKNIQYF.

The rearrangement uses TRBV25-1 and TRBJ1-4; 12 positions agree with TRBD1. CDR3 length: 18 residues. Losses at the gene ends were 4 bases for V and 5 bases for J; bases not matched to a gene: 11. Germline V gene data show CDR1 as MGHDK and CDR2 as SYGVNS. The CDR3 spells CASSGRLWDRGRNEKLFF. As DNA, the CDR3 is TGTGCCAGCAGTGGCCGACTCTGGGACAGGGGGCGGAATGAAAAACTGTTTTTT.

CDR3 DNA sequence: TGTGCCAGCAGTGACCTACCTAGCGGGACCTCCTACAATGAGCAGTTCTTC. This sequence encodes CASSDLPSGTSYNEQFF. V is TRBV6-4 and J is TRBJ2-1; TRBD2 matches at 9 bases. The trim removed 2 bases at V and 0 bases at J, leaving 5 bases unmatched. Germline-derived CDR1 and CDR2 are MRHNA and SNTAGT. This CDR3 is 17 amino acids long.

This clone was counted once. V is TRBV11-2 and J is TRBJ2-3; D uncertain. Trimming stripped 5 bases from V and 0 bases from J, with 9 bases between. The V gene's germline CDR1 is SGHAT and CDR2 FQNNGV. This CDR3 is built from 14 residues. The CDR3 DNA follows: TGTGCCAGCAGCACTGGAACTAGCACAGATACGCAGTATTTT. Its protein product is CASSTGTSTDTQYF.

The chain combines TRBV2 with TRBJ1-4; D not certain. The CDR3 extends over 15 amino acids. Germline CDR1 reads SNHLY; CDR2 reads FYNNEI. V lost 7 bases to trimming and J lost 6 bases, with 18 bases between them. CDR3: CASTPGGPLDEKLFF. In nucleotides, the CDR3 is TGTGCCAGCACCCCGGGAGGGCCGTTAGATGAAAAACTGTTTTTT.

The chain couples TRBV2 to TRBJ1-1, with a tentative D call TRBD1 (5 bases). The V and J ends lost 7 bases and 3 bases respectively, with 12 bases between them. The CDR3 contains 13 residues. CDR1 SNHLY and CDR2 FYNNEI come from the germline V gene. CDR3 nucleotide sequence: TGTGCCAGCACACGGGGGAGGGACACTGAAGCTTTCTTT. As protein: CASTRGRDTEAFF.

The gene calls are TRBV5-4 and TRBJ2-1; 9 positions agree with TRBD1. V lost 2 bases and J lost 5; bases outside the gene matches: 5. CDR1 and CDR2 (germline): SGHNT, YYREEE (reference sequence). The CDR3 contains 15 residues. CDR3: CASSFGTGLHNEQFF. CDR3 DNA sequence: TGTGCCAGCAGCTTCGGGACAGGGCTTCACAATGAGCAGTTCTTC.

The genes are TRBV18 and TRBJ1-2, with TRBD1 identical over 7 bases. V dropped 3 bases and J dropped 0; count of bases not matched to a gene: 4. Germline V gene lookup returns CDR1 KGHSH and CDR2 LQKENI. The CDR3 is 15 residues long. In nucleotides, the CDR3 is TGTGCCAGCTCACCCCGGGACAGAACTAACTATGGCTACACCTTC. Translation: CASSPRDRTNYGYTF.

This clone was recorded only once. The chain couples TRBV10-2 to TRBJ2-7; 9 bases fit TRBD1. The V segment lost 6 bases and the J segment 5 bases; nucleotides outside the gene matches: 11. Germline V gives CDR1 WSHSY, CDR2 SAAADI. CDR3 length equals 15 residues. CDR3 in DNA: TGCGCCAGCAGAGAAACCGGGACAGGGCACGACGAGCAGTACTTC. Translating it yields CASRETGTGHDEQYF.

V usage is TRBV27 and J usage is TRBJ2-6, with D possibly matching TRBD2 (5 bases). Germline V CDR1 and CDR2: MNHEY, SMNVEV (reference sequence). CDR3 length: 17 amino acids. V gave up 4 bases and J gave up 0 bases, with 13 bases separating them. The CDR3 coding sequence is TGTGCCAGCAGTTCCGGGGTGAGGAACTCTGGGGCCAACGTCCTGACTTTC. Translated: CASSSGVRNSGANVLTF. The whole variable domain, filled in from reference TRBV27 and TRBJ2-6, reads EAQVTQNPRYLITVTGKKLTVTCSQNMNHEYMSWYRQDPGLGLRQIYYSMNVEVTDKGDVPEGYKVSRKEKRNFPLILESPSPNQTSLYFCASSSGVRNSGANVLTFGAGSRLTVL.

The chain uses TRBV15 and TRBJ1-1; D perhaps matches TRBD1 (6 bases). V lost 0 bases and J lost 1, with 15 bases in between. This CDR3 comprises 17 residues. Germline V gives CDR1 LNHNV, CDR2 YYDKDF (reference sequence). The CDR3 coding sequence is TGTGCCACCAGCAGAGATCGGGGGGCAGGATGGAACACTGAAGCTTTCTTT. Translating it yields CATSRDRGAGWNTEAFF.

As concerns this clone: The same CDR3 can be traced to other DNA sequences in this sample. The genes are TRBV18 and TRBJ1-5; D gene uncertain. Germline V gene lookup returns CDR1 KGHSH and CDR2 LQKENI. With 3 bases removed from V and 5 bases from J, the gap between germline ends came to 8 bases. CDR3 length: 13 residues. CDR3 DNA: TGTGCCAGCTCACCTCAAGGAGATCAGCCCCAGCATTTT. Its translation: CASSPQGDQPQHF.

The chain combines TRBV9 with TRBJ1-5, with 10 nucleotides matching TRBD1. In germline, CDR1 is SGDLS, CDR2 YYNGEE. The CDR3 consists of 15 residues. The J segment lost 4 bases and the V segment lost 3 bases, leaving 4 bases of the junction unmatched. CDR3 amino acids: CASSATGQGNQPQHF. CDR3 nucleotide sequence: TGTGCCAGCAGCGCCACGGGACAGGGGAATCAGCCCCAGCATTTT.

The gene calls are TRBV6-1 and TRBJ2-7; 7 nucleotides line up with TRBD1. From germline, CDR1 is MNHNS and CDR2 SASEGT. The junction had 15 bases not matched to a gene; V was cut back by 7 bases and J by 6 bases. This CDR3 region has 15 residues. The CDR3 loop reads CASTPGRTGVGEQYF. CDR3 DNA: TGTGCCAGCACCCCTGGGAGAACAGGGGTGGGCGAGCAGTACTTC.

The rearrangement uses TRBV11-2 and TRBJ2-1; no reliable D call. The V and J ends lost 5 bases and 6 bases respectively, with 14 bases between them. The CDR3 contains 14 residues. Germline assignment: CDR1 SGHAT and CDR2 FQNNGV. The CDR3 DNA reads as TGTGCCAGCAGCCGGCTTCGCACGACCAATGAGCAGTTCTTC. It translates to CASSRLRTTNEQFF.

This clone was seen only a few times. This rearrangement joins TRBV28 to TRBJ2-7; 13 positions agree with TRBD2. V lost 8 bases, J lost 9 bases, and 13 bases stayed unmatched. Germline loops: CDR1 MDHEN, CDR2 SYDVKM. This CDR3 has 15 residues. This chain's CDR3 is CASAGSGTSGKRQYF. The CDR3 DNA follows: TGTGCCAGCGCTGGGTCTGGGACTAGCGGGAAGCGGCAGTACTTC.

The rearrangement links TRBV15 to TRBJ2-6; D possibly matches TRBD1 or TRBD2 (5 bases each). CDR3 length: 18 amino acids. The germline V gene encodes CDR1 LNHNV and CDR2 YYDKDF (reference sequence). V was cut by 2 bases and J by 0 bases, with 14 bases left in between. Here the CDR3 reads CATSRLSGTDSGANVLTF. The DNA for the CDR3 is TGTGCCACCAGCAGACTTAGTGGGACGGACTCTGGGGCCAACGTCCTGACTTTC.

This clone was detected only once. This chain links TRBV11-2 with TRBJ2-2; D ambiguous. The CDR3 is 14 amino acids. Germline assignment: CDR1 SGHAT and CDR2 FQNNGV. The V and J ends lost 5 bases and 3 bases respectively, with 10 bases between them. The CDR3 region has the DNA TGTGCCAGCAGCAAAAGGAGACACACCGGGGAGCTGTTTTTT. Translation: CASSKRRHTGELFF.

The chain joins TRBV27 to TRBJ2-3, with D possibly TRBD1 on 6 matching bases. This CDR3 has 18 amino acids. V was shortened by 4 bases and J by 1 base, with 21 bases between the two germline ends. Germline V gives CDR1 MNHEY, CDR2 SMNVEV (reference sequence). The CDR3 here is CASSSTRGIPGGTDTQYF. CDR3 nucleotide sequence: TGTGCCAGCAGTTCGACCAGAGGGATCCCAGGGGGCACAGATACGCAGTATTTT.

This chain connects TRBV6-1 to TRBJ2-5; a possible D gene is TRBD2 (5 bases). Germline V lookup: CDR1 MNHNS, CDR2 SASEGT. V was cut by 10 bases and J by 4 bases, with 16 bases left in between. CDR3 size: 13 residues. The CDR3 region is CATEKTGRETQYF. CDR3 coding DNA: TGTGCCACCGAGAAGACGGGGAGAGAGACCCAGTACTTC.

The chain is built from TRBV6-1 and TRBJ2-7; perhaps TRBD2 as D (6 bases). The CDR3 loop spans 15 amino acids. Trimming removed 5 bases from V and 9 bases from J, with 23 bases in between. CDR1 and CDR2 from the germline V gene are MNHNS and SASEGT. The DNA for the CDR3 is TGTGCCAGCAGTAGCCAGGGACTGGGAGAGAGGTTGCAGTACTTC. Translated: CASSSQGLGERLQYF.